Only a few counts were recorded for the clone carrying this T cell receptor beta chain. Antigen specificity is unknown. Diagnoses were established using clinical symptoms, serum thyroxine and TRAb, thyroid ultrasound and orbital computed tomography. From RNA transcripts, TCR beta CDR3 regions were amplified. First-round RT-PCR targeting the TCR CDR3 was performed with the HTBI primer set. TCRdb passed the multiplex PCR reads through MiXCR, listing each CDR3 protein once. This table holds roughly 740,000 distinct CDR3 sequences, about a sixth found once. This entry belongs to a study of T cells in Graves' hyperthyroidism and ophthalmopathy. Study-level findings and limits: In the blood, most expanded thyroid clonotypes above 0.001 appeared as well. Progression to ophthalmopathy was predicted a median of 6.5 months early.

The CDR3 is made up of 13 amino acids. Trimming took 6 bases from V and 5 from J; bases not matched to a gene: 5. From germline, CDR1 is MNHNS and CDR2 SASEGT. The TCR sequence derives from a man between 18 and 35 years old with Graves' hyperthyroidism. The sequencing sample was made of blood. The chain carries TRBV6-1 and TRBJ1-2; 8 nucleotides match TRBD1. The CDR3 sequence: CASRLRQGYGYTF. The CDR3 nucleotides are TGTGCCAGCAGGCTGCGACAGGGGTATGGCTACACCTTC.